This T cell receptor (beta chain) was sequenced during a study of CD8 T cells in Susac syndrome. Purification of the CD8+ and CD4+ T cells relied on negative isolation, and TEMRA cells underwent FACS enrichment. Trimming cost V 4 bases and J 4 bases, with 10 bases left between them. Germline loops: CDR1 MNHEY, CDR2 SVGAGI. The CDR3 covers 13 residues. When the RNA was reverse transcribed, random hexamers were used with an input of about 0.5 to 1 ug. Across 54 Vbeta and 13 Jbeta, immunoSEQ multiplex PCR amplified TCR beta CDR3. TCRdb analysed the immunoSEQ multiplex PCR reads with MiXCR anew, one entry per CDR3 protein. The table records approximately 300,000 distinct CDR3 sequences, 65% to 90% of them present only once.

Specimen: CD8+ T cells from PBMCs. The chain is built from TRBV6-5 and TRBJ1-1; D is possibly TRBD1 (6 bases). The clonotype originates from a human donor with multiple sclerosis. As DNA, the CDR3 is TGTGCCAGCAGTTTAAGGGGGACCACTGAAGCTTTCTTT. Amino acid sequence: CASSLRGTTEAFF.